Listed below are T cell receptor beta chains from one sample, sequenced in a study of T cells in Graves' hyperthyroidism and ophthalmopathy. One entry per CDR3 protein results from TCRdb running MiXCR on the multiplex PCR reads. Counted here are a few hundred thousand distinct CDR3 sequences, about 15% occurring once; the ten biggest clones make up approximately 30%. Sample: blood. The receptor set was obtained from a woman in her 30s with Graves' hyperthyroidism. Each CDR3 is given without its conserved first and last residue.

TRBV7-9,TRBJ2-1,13,ASSLGRGSYNEQF
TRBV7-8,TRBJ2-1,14,ASREVAGFSYNEQF
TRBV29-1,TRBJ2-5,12,SVPHAWREETQY
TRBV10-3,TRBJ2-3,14,AISESTSGNTDTQY
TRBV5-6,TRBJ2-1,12,ASSPRFELDEQF
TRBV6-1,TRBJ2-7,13,ASSEDGTRGHEQY
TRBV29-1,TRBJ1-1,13,SVVARTTMNTEAF
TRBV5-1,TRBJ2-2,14,ASSFRTAPNTGELF
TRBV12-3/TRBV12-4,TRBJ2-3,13,ATSLDLTSTDTQY
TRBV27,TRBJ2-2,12,ASRQGGNTGELF
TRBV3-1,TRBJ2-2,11,ASSQVARGELF
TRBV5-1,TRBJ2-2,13,ASSSQGLNTGELF
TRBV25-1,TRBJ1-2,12,ASSESRQGYGYT
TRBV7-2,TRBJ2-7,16,ASSFPLKPGHLSYEQY
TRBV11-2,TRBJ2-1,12,ASSLVLALVEQF
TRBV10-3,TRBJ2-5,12,AISGTSGSTPSY